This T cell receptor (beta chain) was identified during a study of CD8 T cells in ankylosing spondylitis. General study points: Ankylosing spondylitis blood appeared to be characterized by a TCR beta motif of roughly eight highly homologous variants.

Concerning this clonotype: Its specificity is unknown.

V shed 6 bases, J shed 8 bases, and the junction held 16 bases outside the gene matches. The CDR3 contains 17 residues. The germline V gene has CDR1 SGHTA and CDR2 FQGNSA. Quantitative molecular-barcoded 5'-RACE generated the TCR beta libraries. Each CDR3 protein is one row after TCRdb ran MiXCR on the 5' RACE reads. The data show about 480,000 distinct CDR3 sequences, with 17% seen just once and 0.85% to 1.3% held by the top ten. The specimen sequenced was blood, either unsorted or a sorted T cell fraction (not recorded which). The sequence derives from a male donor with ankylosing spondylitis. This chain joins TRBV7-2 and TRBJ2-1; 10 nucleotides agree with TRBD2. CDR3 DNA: TGTGCCAGCAGTGCCAGAGGGCTAGCGGGGGTTTCGGATGAGCAGTTCTTC. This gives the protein CASSARGLAGVSDEQFF. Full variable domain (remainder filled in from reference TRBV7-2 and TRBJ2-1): GAGVSQSPSNKVTEKGKDVELRCDPISGHTALYWYRQSLGQGLEFLIYFQGNSAPDKSGLPSDRFSAERTGGSVSTLTIQRTQQEDSAVYLCASSARGLAGVSDEQFFGPGTRLTVL.